Presented here are 29 T cell receptor beta chains from one specimen sequenced in a study of cytomegalovirus exposure and HLA in healthy donors. PCR primers comprised 60 Vbeta and 13 Jbeta primers. The repertoire was sequenced with immunoSEQ multiplex PCR; TCRdb's copy has only in-frame clones and lacks some. This table holds over 75,000 clones, about a tenth found once. What was sequenced was PBMCs. The source is a man in his fifties in good health and CMV-seropositive.

This CDR3 is CASSQDPGGAGQPQHF. The CDR3 DNA follows: TGCGCCAGCAGCCAAGATCCCGGGGGTGCAGGTCAGCCCCAGCATTTT. The chain is built from TRBV4-1 and TRBJ1-5; tentative D call: TRBD1 (5 bases). The CDR3 runs to 16 residues. Trimming removed 0 bases at V and 6 bases at J, with 15 bases between. Germline loops: CDR1 MGHRA, CDR2 YSYEKL.

Ten or more counts support this clone. The J gene is TRBJ1-3, the V gene TRBV2; TRBD1 matches 7 bases. The CDR3 spans 14 residues. Germline-derived CDR1 and CDR2 are SNHLY and FYNNEI. V shed 5 bases, J shed 2 bases, and the junction held 3 bases outside the gene matches. CDR3 amino acids: CASSLTGTGNTIYF. CDR3 in DNA: TGTGCCAGCAGTTTGACAGGGACTGGAAACACCATATATTTT. Supplemented by reference TRBV2 and TRBJ1-3, the full variable domain reads EPEVTQTPSHQVTQMGQEVILRCVPISNHLYFYWYRQILGQKVEFLVSFYNNEISEKSEIFDDQFSVERPDGSNFTLKIRSTKLEDSAMYFCASSLTGTGNTIYFGEGSWLTVV.

The genes are TRBV5-4 and TRBJ2-5; D might be TRBD2 (6 bases). Germline CDR1 and CDR2: SGHNT and YYREEE (reference sequence). V was pared by 0 bases and J by 0 bases, with 12 bases between. The CDR3 runs to 16 residues. CDR3 residues: CASSLGGGYDQETQYF. As DNA, the CDR3 is TGTGCCAGCAGCTTGGGTGGGGGGTATGACCAAGAGACCCAGTACTTC.

This rearrangement joins TRBV27 to TRBJ2-3; 7 bases are shared with TRBD2. Trimming cost V 3 bases and J 3 bases; bases outside gene matches: 6. This CDR3 has 15 amino acids. CDR1 and CDR2 from the germline V gene are MNHEY and SMNVEV (reference sequence). The CDR3 DNA reads TGTGCCAGCAGTTTCCGGCCGGGAGGTACAGATACGCAGTATTTT. Amino acid sequence: CASSFRPGGTDTQYF.

This clone was seen a few times. V is TRBV10-3 and J is TRBJ2-5, with D hard to call. V lost 5 bases, J lost 5 bases, and 12 bases lay in between. The CDR3 is 13 residues long. Germline-derived CDR1 and CDR2 are ENHRY and SYGVKD. The CDR3 reads CAISSGSAETQYF. The CDR3 DNA reads as TGTGCCATCAGTTCCGGGTCCGCTGAGACCCAGTACTTC.

The rearrangement links TRBV7-9 to TRBJ1-4; D gene uncertain. Germline loops: CDR1 SEHNR, CDR2 FQNEAQ (reference sequence). The ends were cut back, 1 base at V and 8 bases at J, with 14 bases in the middle. This CDR3 region has 15 residues. The DNA for the CDR3 is TGTGCCAGCAGCTTAGGCGGCTCGCACCCAGAAAAACTGTTTTTT. Translating it yields CASSLGGSHPEKLFF.

V usage is TRBV9 and J usage is TRBJ2-4; D is unresolved. The CDR3 covers 14 residues. Looked up from germline, CDR1 is SGDLS and CDR2 is YYNGEE. With 0 bases removed from V and 5 bases from J, the gap between germline ends came to 9 bases. CDR3 sequence reads: CASSVGDTENIQYF. CDR3 coding DNA: TGTGCCAGCAGCGTAGGAGACACCGAAAACATTCAGTACTTC.

This clone was seen a handful of times. This CDR3 reads CASSPAGTGNNEQFF. In nucleotides, the CDR3 is TGTGCCAGCAGTCCCGCCGGGACAGGTAATAATGAGCAGTTCTTC. This chain joins TRBV6-6 and TRBJ2-1; 8 positions agree with TRBD1. This CDR3 has 15 residues. V trimming: 5 bases; J trimming: 7 bases; junction bases outside the gene matches: 10. From germline, CDR1 is MNHNY and CDR2 SVGAGI (reference sequence).

The genes are TRBV28 and TRBJ1-2; perhaps TRBD1 as D (5 bases). The CDR3 runs 13 residues. Germline lookup yields CDR1 MDHEN and CDR2 SYDVKM. Trimming shortened V by 2 bases and J by 3 bases, and 7 bases separated the two germline ends. CDR3 protein: CASSLGGDYGYTF. DNA of the CDR3: TGTGCCAGCAGTTTAGGAGGGGACTATGGCTACACCTTC.

This clone was found a few times. The chain couples TRBV5-1 to TRBJ1-6; TRBD1 agrees at 7 bases. Trimming at V came to 2 bases and at J to 5 bases, leaving 7 bases not matched to a gene. Germline-derived CDR1 and CDR2 are SGHRS and YFSETQ. The CDR3 consists of 16 residues. For the CDR3, the DNA is TGCGCCAGCAGCTTCGGAGACAGGGCCGATAATTCACCCCTCCACTTT. Translating it yields CASSFGDRADNSPLHF. Using reference TRBV5-1 and TRBJ1-6 for the parts outside the CDR3, the full variable domain is KAGVTQTPRYLIKTRGQQVTLSCSPISGHRSVSWYQQTPGQGLQFLFEYFSETQRNKGNFPGRFSGRQFSNSRSEMNVSTLELGDSALYLCASSFGDRADNSPLHFGNGTRLTVT.

This clone was picked up a small number of times. The J gene is TRBJ2-4, the V gene TRBV11-2; D call uncertain. CDR3 length: 13 amino acids. Per germline, CDR1 SGHAT and CDR2 FQNNGV. V lost 10 bases, J lost 0 bases, and 10 bases lay in between. CDR3 bases: TGTGCCACTCGTAGAATAGCCAAAAACATTCAGTACTTC. The encoded protein is CATRRIAKNIQYF. The whole variable domain, remainder taken from reference TRBV11-2 and TRBJ2-4, is EAGVAQSPRYKIIEKRQSVAFWCNPISGHATLYWYQQILGQGPKLLIQFQNNGVVDDSQLPKDRFSAERLKGVDSTLKIQPAKLEDSAVYLCATRRIAKNIQYFGAGTRLSVL.

This clone was seen a few times. The chain combines TRBV2 with TRBJ1-5; 8 bases are a match to TRBD1. The junction had 6 bases not matched to a gene; V was cut back by 5 bases and J by 0 bases. CDR1 is SNHLY, CDR2 FYNNEI, per germline. This CDR3 spans 16 amino acids. The CDR3 nucleotides are TGTGCCAGCAGTCCCCCCGGACAGGGTAGCAATCAGCCCCAGCATTTT. It encodes CASSPPGQGSNQPQHF.

Remarks on this clone: The germline gene is not matched at one end of the junction; a read error may be the cause. The J gene is TRBJ2-1, the V gene TRBV7-7; D is undetermined. CDR1 SSHAT and CDR2 FNYEAQ come from the germline V gene (reference sequence). This CDR3 has 14 amino acids. The DNA for the CDR3 is TGTGCTAGCAGCTTAGAGCGTCTAAGCAGTGAGCAGTTCTTC. Residues: CASSLERLSSEQFF.

The V gene is TRBV9, the J gene TRBJ2-1; maybe TRBD1 (6 bases). CDR3 length equals 16 residues. CDR1 SGDLS and CDR2 YYNGEE come from the germline V gene. Deletions cut 0 bases from V and 3 bases from J, with 13 bases between. CDR3 nucleotide sequence: TGTGCCAGCAGCGTAGTCCCTAGGGGGATCTACAATGAGCAGTTCTTC. This encodes CASSVVPRGIYNEQFF.

A remark on this clone: One end of the junction varies from germline; a read error may be responsible. This CDR3 is CAWSKIPSGTQYF. CDR3 sequence (DNA): TGTGCTTGGAGTAAAATTCCTTCCGGGACCCAGTACTTC. V and J are TRBV30 and TRBJ2-5; unclear D gene. Per germline, CDR1 GTSNPN and CDR2 SVGIG (reference sequence). The CDR3 runs 13 residues.

The J gene is TRBJ2-2, the V gene TRBV20-1; D remains unclear. This CDR3 is built from 11 residues. Germline lookup yields CDR1 DFQATT and CDR2 SNEGSKA (reference sequence). V was cut by 3 bases and J by 7 bases, with 6 bases left in between. Here the CDR3 reads CSASGGGELFF. CDR3 sequence (DNA): TGCAGTGCTAGTGGCGGCGGGGAGCTGTTTTTT.

The chain recombines TRBV11-2 with TRBJ1-1, with D tentatively TRBD1 (5 bases). Germline loops: CDR1 SGHAT, CDR2 FQNNGV. The CDR3 extends over 16 amino acids. Trimming left V 5 bases short and J 5 bases short, with 21 bases between. This chain's CDR3 is CASSTDKGYGLTEAFF. CDR3 DNA: TGTGCCAGCAGCACGGACAAAGGGTATGGTCTGACTGAAGCTTTCTTT.

This clone was seen only a few times. This chain joins TRBV6-4 and TRBJ1-1; unclear D gene. V lost 6 bases and J lost 2, with 10 bases in between. CDR1 MRHNA and CDR2 SNTAGT come from the germline V gene. CDR3 length: 13 amino acids. The CDR3: CASSLELNTEAFF. The DNA for the CDR3 is TGTGCCAGCAGCCTGGAGCTTAACACTGAAGCTTTCTTT.

This clone has a handful of counts. The CDR3 spells CATRQGLSYGYTF. CDR3 nucleotide sequence: TGTGCCACTAGACAGGGTTTGTCCTATGGCTACACCTTC. The rearrangement uses TRBV6-5 and TRBJ1-2; 7 bases match TRBD1. The germline V gene has CDR1 MNHEY and CDR2 SVGAGI. Trimming removed 10 bases from V and 4 bases from J; junction bases left unmatched: 9. This CDR3 comprises 13 residues.

The genes are TRBV7-3 and TRBJ2-7; 10 bases line up with TRBD1. The CDR3 is made up of 15 amino acids. In germline, CDR1 is SGHTA, CDR2 FQGTGA. V shed 4 bases, J shed 2 bases, and the junction held 5 bases outside the gene matches. The chain's CDR3 is CASSSGTGAPYEQYF. Here the CDR3 DNA reads TGTGCCAGCAGCTCTGGGACAGGGGCCCCCTACGAGCAGTACTTC.

This clone was counted only a few times. This chain uses TRBV6-5 with TRBJ1-2; perhaps TRBD1 as D (6 bases). CDR3 length equals 14 residues. The germline CDR1 and CDR2 sequences are MNHEY and SVGAGI. V lost 6 bases to trimming and J lost 8 bases, with 19 bases between them. This CDR3 is CASRSGQRPKGYTF. CDR3 coding DNA: TGTGCCAGCAGATCAGGACAGCGTCCGAAGGGCTACACCTTC.

This clone was seen a few times. This chain connects TRBV5-1 to TRBJ1-3; 9 nucleotides match TRBD1. Trimming removed 3 bases from V and 7 bases from J; junction bases left unmatched: 5. Germline V lookup: CDR1 SGHRS, CDR2 YFSETQ. There are 14 residues in the CDR3. CDR3 sequence reads: CASSSPDRGNTIYF. CDR3 DNA sequence: TGCGCCAGCAGCTCGCCTGACAGGGGGAACACCATATATTTT.

The chain couples TRBV5-1 to TRBJ1-6, with D perhaps TRBD1 (5 bases). The CDR3 is 13 amino acids. From germline, CDR1 is SGHRS and CDR2 YFSETQ. Between the trimmed V and J ends, which lost 8 bases and 14 bases, there was a span of 20 bases. The CDR3 DNA follows: TGCGCCAGAAGCCCGGGGGTGTCGTCGTCCCTCCACTTT. This gives the protein CARSPGVSSSLHF.

This chain connects TRBV18 to TRBJ1-5; 8 positions match TRBD1. CDR1 and CDR2 (germline): KGHSH, LQKENI. The CDR3 length is 15 residues. V lost 0 bases, J lost 6 bases, and 4 bases stayed unmatched. The CDR3 region is CASSPPSGGGQPQHF. The CDR3 coding sequence is TGTGCCAGCTCACCACCATCAGGGGGCGGTCAGCCCCAGCATTTT.

This clone was seen a few times. V gene TRBV9 combines with J gene TRBJ2-3; the D gene is possibly TRBD1 (5 bases). This CDR3 contains 15 residues. With 4 bases removed from V and 2 bases from J, the gap between germline ends came to 14 bases. Looked up from germline, CDR1 is SGDLS and CDR2 is YYNGEE. CDR3 in amino acids: CASSPSGAFTDTQYF. The CDR3, as DNA: TGTGCCAGCAGCCCGTCTGGGGCCTTCACAGATACGCAGTATTTT.

The chain links TRBV27 to TRBJ2-7; 9 bases align to TRBD2. Germline V lookup: CDR1 MNHEY, CDR2 SMNVEV (reference sequence). V lost 3 bases and J lost 2; bases outside the gene matches: 2. The CDR3 has 14 residues. This chain's CDR3 is CASSFASGTYEQYF. CDR3 nucleotides: TGTGCCAGCAGTTTTGCTAGCGGGACCTACGAGCAGTACTTC.

With regard to this clone: Other DNA sequences in this sample translate to the same CDR3. DNA for the CDR3: TGCGCCAGCAGCCTCGGGACTAGCGGCAATGAGCAGTTCTTC. This codes for CASSLGTSGNEQFF. The chain carries TRBV5-1 and TRBJ2-1; TRBD2 agrees at 11 bases. V trimming: 4 bases; J trimming: 6 bases; junction bases outside the gene matches: 3. This CDR3 spans 14 amino acids. Germline assignment: CDR1 SGHRS and CDR2 YFSETQ.

This clone was seen only a few times. The gene calls are TRBV10-3 and TRBJ2-2; TRBD1 is a possible D gene (6 bases). Germline V gene lookup returns CDR1 ENHRY and CDR2 SYGVKD. The CDR3 loop spans 17 amino acids. V was shortened by 0 bases and J by 4 bases, with 15 bases between the two germline ends. CDR3 sequence reads: CAISESVQGPGTGELFF. DNA for the CDR3: TGTGCCATCAGTGAGTCTGTTCAGGGGCCTGGCACCGGGGAGCTGTTTTTT.

The chain uses TRBV28 and TRBJ2-7; possibly TRBD1 for D (5 bases). This CDR3 contains 13 residues. Germline values: CDR1 MDHEN, CDR2 SYDVKM. V lost 10 bases, J lost 2 bases, and 15 bases lay in between. CDR3 protein: CATHRSPTYEQYF. CDR3 sequence (DNA): TGTGCCACCCACAGGAGCCCCACCTACGAGCAGTACTTC. The full variable domain, with the rest looked up from reference TRBV28 and TRBJ2-7, is DVKVTQSSRYLVKRTGEKVFLECVQDMDHENMFWYRQDPGLGLRLIYFSYDVKMKEKGDIPEGYSVSREKKERFSLILESASTNQTSMYLCATHRSPTYEQYFGPGTRLTVT.